This T cell receptor (beta chain) was retrieved from a study of blood T cells in healthy people across ages. Findings and caveats of the study: While age rose, TCR beta diversity per million T cells dropped in a roughly linear way. More naive CD4+ cells and higher diversity marked long-lived donors relative to aged donors.

This clonotype has only a few counts. What it binds is not known. V trimming: 6 bases; J trimming: 6 bases; junction bases outside the gene matches: 10. CDR1 DFQATT and CDR2 SNEGSKA come from the germline V gene (reference sequence). The CDR3 runs to 13 residues. A second PCR of roughly 7 to 11 cycles used a sample-barcoded 5' primer and a J-beta primer mix. Each cDNA molecule was tagged by a template-switch adaptor with 12 random nucleotides. Each CDR3 protein gets one entry after TCRdb re-called the 5' RACE reads with MiXCR. Of about 720,000 distinct CDR3 sequences in the sample, 20% to 25% were seen once.

The chain employs TRBV20-1 and TRBJ1-1; 7 nucleotides align to TRBD1. Sequencing was carried out using blood. The TCR originated in a man in his 70s in good health. CDR3: CSAPTTGKSEAFF. DNA of the CDR3: TGCAGTGCCCCTACGACAGGGAAGTCTGAAGCTTTCTTT.